The entry below gives a single T cell receptor (beta chain) sequence along with its context. TCRdb's copy holds only in-frame clones and misses some; the assay was immunoSEQ multiplex PCR. The sample lists approximately 300,000 clones; 70% to 85% were seen once. CDR1 is LNHDA, CDR2 SQIVND, per germline (reference sequence). V lost 3 bases and J lost 4; bases outside the gene matches: 5. CDR3 size: 14 residues. The entry originates in a study of blood T cell repertoires in COVID-19. Sequenced: peripheral blood. The rearrangement joins TRBV19 to TRBJ2-7; 8 bases align to TRBD2. This receptor was obtained from a human donor with COVID-19, enrolled during active disease. The donor label of this sample is uncertain. CDR3 in amino acids: CASSITSGTYEQYF. The CDR3, as DNA: TGTGCCAGTAGTATCACTAGCGGAACTTACGAGCAGTACTTC.